This TCR beta chain derives from a study of T cells in Graves' hyperthyroidism and ophthalmopathy. Worth noting for this clonotype: Its antigen is unidentified. This could be a read error, since a much larger clone is one nucleotide away. The CDR3 does not end in the conserved phenylalanine or tryptophan, so this is likely a read error.

Trimming stripped 2 bases from V and 0 bases from J, with 10 bases between. This CDR3 region has 15 residues. Germline CDR1 is KGHSY and CDR2 is FQNENV. Patients were aged 18 to 65, had disease duration under 2 months, and had newly diagnosed hyperthyroidism. Clinical symptoms, serum thyroxine and TRAb, thyroid ultrasound and orbital computed tomography were used for the diagnoses. Amplification targeted TCR beta CDR3 regions from RNA transcripts. When the TCR CDR3 underwent first-round RT-PCR, the HTBI primer set was used. One entry per CDR3 protein, called by TCRdb with MiXCR from the multiplex PCR reads. The sample carries approximately 620,000 distinct CDR3 sequences, about 15% recorded once. Broader study findings: Ophthalmopathy was model-predicted a median around seven months pre-onset. Blood held most thyroid clonotypes expanded above 0.001 frequency.

The clonotype originates from a woman aged 25 to 39 with Graves' hyperthyroidism that later progressed to Graves' ophthalmopathy. Input material: blood. V gene TRBV16 combines with J gene TRBJ1-2; D ambiguous. The CDR3 bases are TGTGCCAGCAGCCAAAGGGCGTCAGCTAACTATGGCTACACCCTC. It yields the protein CASSQRASANYGYTL.